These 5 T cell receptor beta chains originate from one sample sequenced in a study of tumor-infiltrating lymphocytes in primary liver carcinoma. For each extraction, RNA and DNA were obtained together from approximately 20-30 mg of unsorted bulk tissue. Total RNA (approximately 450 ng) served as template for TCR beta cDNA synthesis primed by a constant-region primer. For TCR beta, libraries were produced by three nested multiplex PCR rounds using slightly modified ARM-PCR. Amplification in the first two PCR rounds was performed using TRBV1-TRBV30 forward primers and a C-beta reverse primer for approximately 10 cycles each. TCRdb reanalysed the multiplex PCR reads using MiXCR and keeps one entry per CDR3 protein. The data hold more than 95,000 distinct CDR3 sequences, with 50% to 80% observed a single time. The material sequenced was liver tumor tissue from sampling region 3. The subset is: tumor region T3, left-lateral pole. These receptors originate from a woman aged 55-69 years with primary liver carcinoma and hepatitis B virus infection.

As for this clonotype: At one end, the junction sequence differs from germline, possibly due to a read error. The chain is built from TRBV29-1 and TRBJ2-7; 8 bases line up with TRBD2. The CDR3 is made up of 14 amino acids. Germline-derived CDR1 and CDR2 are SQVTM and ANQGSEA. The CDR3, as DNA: TGCAGCGTTGCTCCGACTAGCGACCGCTATGAGCACTACTTC. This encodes CSVAPTSDRYEHYF.

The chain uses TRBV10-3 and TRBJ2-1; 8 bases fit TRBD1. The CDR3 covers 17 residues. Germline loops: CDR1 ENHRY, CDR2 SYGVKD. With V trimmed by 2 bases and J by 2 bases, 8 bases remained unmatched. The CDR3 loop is CAISEPRTGRTYNEQFF. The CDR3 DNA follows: TGTGCCATCAGTGAGCCACGGACAGGGAGGACCTACAATGAGCAGTTCTTC.

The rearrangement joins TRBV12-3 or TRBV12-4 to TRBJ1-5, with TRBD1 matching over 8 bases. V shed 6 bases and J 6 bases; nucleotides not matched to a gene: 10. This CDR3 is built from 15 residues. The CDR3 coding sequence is TGTGCCAGCAGCCCCCTGGGGACAGGCAGTCAGCCCCAGCATTTT. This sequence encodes CASSPLGTGSQPQHF.

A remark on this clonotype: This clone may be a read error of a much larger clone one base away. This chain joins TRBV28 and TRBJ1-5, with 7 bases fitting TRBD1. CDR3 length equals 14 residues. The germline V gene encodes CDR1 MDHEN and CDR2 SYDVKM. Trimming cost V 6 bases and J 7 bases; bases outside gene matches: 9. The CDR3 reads CASSPNRGSQPQHF. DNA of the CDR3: TGTGCCAGCAGCCCTAACAGGGGATCCCAGCCCCAGCATTTT.

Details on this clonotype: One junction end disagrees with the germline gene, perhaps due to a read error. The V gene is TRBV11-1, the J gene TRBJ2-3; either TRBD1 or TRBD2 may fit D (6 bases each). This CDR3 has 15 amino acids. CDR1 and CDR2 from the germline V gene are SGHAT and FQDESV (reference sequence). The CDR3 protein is CASKGVRTNTDTQCF. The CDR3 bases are TGTGCCAGCAAGGGGGTCAGGACTAACACAGATACGCAGTGTTTT.